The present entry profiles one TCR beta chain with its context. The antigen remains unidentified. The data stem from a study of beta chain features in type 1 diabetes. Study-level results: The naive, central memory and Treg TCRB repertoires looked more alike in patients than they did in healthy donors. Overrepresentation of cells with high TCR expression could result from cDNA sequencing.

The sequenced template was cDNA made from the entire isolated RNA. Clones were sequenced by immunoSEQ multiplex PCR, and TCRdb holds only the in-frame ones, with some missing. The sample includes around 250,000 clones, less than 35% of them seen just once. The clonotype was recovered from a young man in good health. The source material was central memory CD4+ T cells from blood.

CDR3 region: CASSVGGRAIDTQYF. DNA for the CDR3: TGTGCCAGCAGCGTCGGCGGGAGGGCCATAGATACGCAGTATTTT. The chain has TRBV9 and TRBJ2-3; 9 positions agree with TRBD2. CDR1 SGDLS and CDR2 YYNGEE come from the germline V gene. V lost 2 bases to trimming and J lost 5 bases; unmatched junction nucleotides: 6. The CDR3 is made up of 15 amino acids.